A single sample is the source of the 21 T cell receptor beta chains below, sequenced in a study of T cell clones after liver transplantation. Generated by immunoSEQ multiplex PCR, the TCRdb table keeps only in-frame clones and is missing some. The data hold some 15,000 clones, with 80% to 95% observed a single time. This specimen consisted of CD8+ T cells from blood, obtained before liver transplant. The receptors come from a human donor who received a liver transplant.

The genes are TRBV28 and TRBJ2-1, with TRBD2 as a possible D gene (5 bases). This CDR3 is 14 amino acids long. From germline, CDR1 is MDHEN and CDR2 SYDVKM. The ends were cut back, 2 bases at V and 8 bases at J, with 13 bases in the middle. CDR3 in DNA: TGTGCCAGCAGTTTAGGACTCCTGGCCTATGAGCAGTTCTTC. Residues: CASSLGLLAYEQFF.

The chain employs TRBV28 and TRBJ2-1, with TRBD2 matching over 10 bases. Germline V gives CDR1 MDHEN, CDR2 SYDVKM. This CDR3 contains 14 residues. Losses at the gene ends were 5 bases for V and 5 bases for J; bases not matched to a gene: 3. In DNA, the CDR3 is TGTGCCAGCAGTCAAGCGGGAGGGGACAATGAGCAGTTCTTC. Translating it yields CASSQAGGDNEQFF.

V and J are TRBV7-6 and TRBJ2-5; D not certain. This CDR3 is built from 13 residues. V lost 5 bases to trimming and J lost 1 base, with 8 bases between them. Germline assignment: CDR1 SGHVS and CDR2 FNYEAQ. The CDR3 DNA reads as TGTGCCAGCAGCCTAAGACTCCAAGAGACCCAGTACTTC. Translated: CASSLRLQETQYF.

The V gene is TRBV25-1, the J gene TRBJ1-4; a possible D gene is TRBD1 (6 bases). The CDR3 has 16 residues. Germline V gives CDR1 MGHDK, CDR2 SYGVNS. Trimming stripped 2 bases from V and 2 bases from J, with 12 bases between. The CDR3 nucleotides are TGTGCCAGCAGTGAAGTTCCGGGGGCGACTAATGAAAAACTGTTTTTT. Its protein product is CASSEVPGATNEKLFF.

The genes are TRBV11-2 and TRBJ2-7; 9 bases agree with TRBD2. The trim removed 1 base at V and 7 bases at J, leaving 8 bases unmatched. The CDR3 covers 15 residues. The germline V gene has CDR1 SGHAT and CDR2 FQNNGV. The CDR3 loop is CASSLGGRALEEQYF. Here the CDR3 DNA reads TGTGCCAGCAGCTTAGGCGGGAGGGCCCTAGAAGAGCAGTACTTC.

The chain uses TRBV9 and TRBJ2-7; TRBD2 aligns across 10 bases. Germline CDR1 SGDLS, CDR2 YYNGEE. This CDR3 region has 16 residues. The J segment lost 5 bases and the V segment lost 4 bases, leaving 12 bases of the junction unmatched. The CDR3 sequence is CASSPEASGSPHEQYF. The CDR3 DNA follows: TGTGCCAGCAGCCCCGAGGCTAGCGGGAGTCCCCACGAGCAGTACTTC.

The chain links TRBV11-3 to TRBJ2-7; no clear D gene. V lost 3 bases and J lost 2, with 5 bases in between. Germline V gives CDR1 SGHNT, CDR2 YENEEA. The CDR3 length is 12 residues. The CDR3 DNA is TGTGCCAGCAGCTTTGGAGCCTACGAGCAGTACTTC. Translation: CASSFGAYEQYF.

The V call is TRBV27, the J call TRBJ2-7; D possibly corresponds to TRBD1 (6 bases). Per germline, CDR1 MNHEY and CDR2 SMNVEV (reference sequence). CDR3 length: 17 residues. V lost 6 bases and J lost 3, with 24 bases in between. This chain's CDR3 is CASRLTGQSSYGYEQYF. The CDR3 DNA is TGTGCCAGCAGACTGACCGGACAGTCTTCCTATGGCTACGAGCAGTACTTC.

The chain employs TRBV27 and TRBJ2-1; TRBD2 matches at 7 bases. Germline loops: CDR1 MNHEY, CDR2 SMNVEV (reference sequence). The junction had 1 base not matched to a gene; V was cut back by 3 bases and J by 8 bases. This CDR3 is built from 12 residues. The CDR3 loop is CASSFAGDEQFF. As DNA, the CDR3 is TGTGCCAGCAGTTTTGCGGGAGATGAGCAGTTCTTC.

This sequence joins TRBV7-6 and TRBJ2-7; the D is unclear. Trimming left V 4 bases short and J 2 bases short, with 9 bases between. Looked up from germline, CDR1 is SGHVS and CDR2 is FNYEAQ. The CDR3 spans 13 residues. The CDR3, as DNA: TGTGCCAGCAGCTCAAGTGAGGCCTACGAGCAGTACTTC. This codes for CASSSSEAYEQYF. The variable domain in full, with the rest retrieved from reference TRBV7-6 and TRBJ2-7, is GAGVSQSPRYKVTKRGQDVALRCDPISGHVSLYWYRQALGQGPEFLTYFNYEAQQDKSGLPNDRFSAERPEGSISTLTIQRTEQRDSAMYRCASSSSEAYEQYFGPGTRLTVT.

This chain links TRBV7-9 with TRBJ1-2; no reliable D call. This CDR3 is 12 amino acids long. V was shortened by 5 bases and J by 4 bases, with 8 bases between the two germline ends. Germline V gene data show CDR1 as SEHNR and CDR2 as FQNEAQ (reference sequence). The CDR3 coding sequence is TGTGCCAGCAGCCAAGACACCTATGGCTACACCTTC. Its translation: CASSQDTYGYTF.

In nucleotides, the CDR3 is TGTGCCAGCAGTCGCCACCCTTCCTGGGATATGGCGGAGACCCAGTACTTC. It specifies CASSRHPSWDMAETQYF. V gene TRBV14 combines with J gene TRBJ2-5; unclear D gene. This CDR3 spans 17 amino acids. V lost 6 bases and J 5 bases, leaving 25 bases between the germline ends. CDR1 is SGHDN and CDR2 is FVKESK in the germline V gene. Based on the CDR3 plus reference TRBV14 and TRBJ2-5, the full variable domain is EAGVTQFPSHSVIEKGQTVTLRCDPISGHDNLYWYRRVMGKEIKFLLHFVKESKQDESGMPNNRFLAERTGGTYSTLKVQPAELEDSGVYFCASSRHPSWDMAETQYFGPGTRLLVL.

The rearrangement uses TRBV7-2 and TRBJ2-7; D possibly corresponds to TRBD1 (6 bases). This CDR3 has 14 amino acids. Trimming took off 5 bases at V and 1 base at J, with 12 bases between the two ends. Germline assignment: CDR1 SGHTA and CDR2 FQGNSA. The CDR3 loop reads CASSPPTGSYEQYF. CDR3 nucleotides: TGTGCCAGCAGCCCACCCACAGGGTCCTACGAGCAGTACTTC.

This chain joins TRBV19 and TRBJ2-7, with D hard to call. This CDR3 comprises 12 residues. Germline CDR1 and CDR2: LNHDA and SQIVND (reference sequence). V was cut by 5 bases and J by 2 bases, with 7 bases left in between. This CDR3 reads CASSDGTYEQYF. DNA for the CDR3: TGTGCCAGTAGTGACGGTACCTACGAGCAGTACTTC.

This clone was seen only a few times. The chain is built from TRBV7-9 and TRBJ2-5; 7 bases map to TRBD1. The ends lost 1 base at V and 2 bases at J; junction bases unmatched: 4. The CDR3 length is 15 residues. Germline lookup yields CDR1 SEHNR and CDR2 FQNEAQ (reference sequence). The chain's CDR3 is CASSLGTGIQETQYF. In nucleotides, the CDR3 is TGTGCCAGCAGCTTAGGGACAGGCATACAAGAGACCCAGTACTTC.

J is TRBJ2-2 and V is TRBV4-3; D is ambiguous. The CDR3 totals 12 residues. Germline V gives CDR1 LGHNA, CDR2 YSLEER. Trimming pared 2 bases from V and 7 bases from J, leaving 5 bases between. The CDR3 nucleotides read TGCGCCAGCAGCCAAAGAATCGGGGAGCTGTTTTTT. This sequence encodes CASSQRIGELFF.

This rearrangement joins TRBV27 to TRBJ2-1; 9 nucleotides agree with TRBD2. Germline-derived CDR1 and CDR2 are MNHEY and SMNVEV (reference sequence). This CDR3 contains 13 residues. With 8 bases clipped from V and 6 bases from J, the junction kept 5 bases outside the gene matches. The CDR3 DNA sequence: TGTGCCAGCGGCAGGACTAGCGCCAATGAGCAGTTCTTC. Protein product: CASGRTSANEQFF.

The chain has TRBV5-4 and TRBJ2-7, with 9 nucleotides matching TRBD1. V was pared by 3 bases and J by 3 bases, with 7 bases of the junction left unmatched. The CDR3 has 15 amino acids. From germline, CDR1 is SGHNT and CDR2 YYREEE (reference sequence). The CDR3 region is CASSSSRDRDYEQYF. The CDR3 nucleotides read TGTGCCAGCAGCTCATCCCGGGACAGGGACTACGAGCAGTACTTC. Variable domain in full (rest from reference TRBV5-4 and TRBJ2-7): ETGVTQSPTHLIKTRGQQVTLRCSSQSGHNTVSWYQQALGQGPQFIFQYYREEENGRGNFPPRFSGLQFPNYSSELNVNALELDDSALYLCASSSSRDRDYEQYFGPGTRLTVT.

This clone has only one observation. The chain employs TRBV13 and TRBJ2-5; no definite D call. V was trimmed by 1 base and J by 2 bases, leaving 11 bases between them. Germline V lookup: CDR1 PRHDT, CDR2 FYEKMQ (reference sequence). The CDR3 extends over 15 amino acids. CDR3 loop: CASSLAPSPQETQYF. The CDR3, as DNA: TGTGCCAGCAGCTTAGCTCCCTCACCACAAGAGACCCAGTACTTC.

The chain couples TRBV11-2 to TRBJ2-7; unclear D gene. This CDR3 is 11 amino acids long. Germline assignment: CDR1 SGHAT and CDR2 FQNNGV. Trimming cost V 5 bases and J 4 bases, with 6 bases left between them. CDR3 sequence (DNA): TGTGCCAGCAGCCCCCTTTACGAGCAGTACTTC. Its translation: CASSPLYEQYF.

The chain has TRBV7-2 and TRBJ2-1, with 12 positions matching TRBD2. The CDR3 has 17 residues. Germline V lookup: CDR1 SGHTA, CDR2 FQGNSA. Germline trimming cut 1 base from V and 2 bases from J; bases unmatched to any gene: 3. The CDR3 reads CASSLGTSGNPYNEQFF. The DNA for the CDR3 is TGTGCCAGCAGCTTAGGGACTAGCGGGAACCCCTACAATGAGCAGTTCTTC.